The clone carrying this T cell receptor beta chain appeared a few times. Combining a sample-barcoded 5' primer with a J-beta primer mix, a second PCR ran for about 6 to 11 cycles. Researchers report that a template-switch adaptor with 12 random nucleotides tagged each cDNA molecule. TCRdb called the 5' RACE reads again in MiXCR, with one record for every CDR3 protein. The sample lists some 1,800,000 distinct CDR3 sequences, roughly two fifths occurring once. The entry originates in a study of blood T cells in healthy people across ages. Each sample yielded at least 6 micrograms of PBMC total RNA. This CDR3 is built from 14 residues. Germline V gene data show CDR1 as MNHEY and CDR2 as SVGAGI. Trimming removed 5 bases from V and 8 bases from J; junction bases left unmatched: 9.

The source is a human donor in good health. The chain has TRBV6-5 and TRBJ1-2; 9 bases fit TRBD1. The specimen was blood. CDR3 DNA: TGTGCCAGCAGTGCATCCGGGACAGGGAAGGGCTACACCTTC. Amino acids: CASSASGTGKGYTF.